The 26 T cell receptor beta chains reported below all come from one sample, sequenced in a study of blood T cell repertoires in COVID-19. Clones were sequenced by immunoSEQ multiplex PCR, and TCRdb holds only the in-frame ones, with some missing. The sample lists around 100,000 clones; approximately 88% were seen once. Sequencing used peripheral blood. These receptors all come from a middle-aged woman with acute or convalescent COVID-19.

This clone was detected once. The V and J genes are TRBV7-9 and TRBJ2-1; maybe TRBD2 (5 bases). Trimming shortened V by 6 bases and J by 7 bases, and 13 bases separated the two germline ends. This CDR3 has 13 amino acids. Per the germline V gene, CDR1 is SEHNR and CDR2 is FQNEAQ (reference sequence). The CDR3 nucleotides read TGTGCCAGCAGACTTACCCCGGGGAATGAGCAGTTCTTC. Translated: CASRLTPGNEQFF.

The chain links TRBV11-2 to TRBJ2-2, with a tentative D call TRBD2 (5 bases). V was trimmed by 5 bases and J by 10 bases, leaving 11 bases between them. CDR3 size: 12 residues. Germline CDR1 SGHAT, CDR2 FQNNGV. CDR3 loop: CASSQDGLELFF. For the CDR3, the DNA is TGTGCCAGCAGCCAGGACGGACTGGAGCTGTTTTTT.

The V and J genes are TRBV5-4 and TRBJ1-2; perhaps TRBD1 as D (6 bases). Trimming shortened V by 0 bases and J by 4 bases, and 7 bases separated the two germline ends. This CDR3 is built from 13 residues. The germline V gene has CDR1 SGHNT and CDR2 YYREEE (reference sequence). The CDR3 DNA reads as TGTGCCAGCAGCTTGGGGACAGTCTATGGCTACACCTTC. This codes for CASSLGTVYGYTF.

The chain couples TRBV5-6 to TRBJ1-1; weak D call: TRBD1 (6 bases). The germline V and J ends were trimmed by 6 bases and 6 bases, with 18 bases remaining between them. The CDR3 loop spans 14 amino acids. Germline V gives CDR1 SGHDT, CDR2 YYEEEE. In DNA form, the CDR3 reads TGTGCCAGCACCCTGACAGGTTGGGATTCTGAAGCTTTCTTT. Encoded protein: CASTLTGWDSEAFF.

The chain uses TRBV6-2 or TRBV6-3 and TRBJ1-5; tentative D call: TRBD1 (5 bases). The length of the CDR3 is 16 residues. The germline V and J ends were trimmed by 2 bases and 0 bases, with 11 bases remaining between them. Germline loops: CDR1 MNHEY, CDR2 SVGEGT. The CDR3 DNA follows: TGTGCCAGCAGTTACGCCAGGGCCTATAGCAATCAGCCCCAGCATTTT. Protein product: CASSYARAYSNQPQHF.

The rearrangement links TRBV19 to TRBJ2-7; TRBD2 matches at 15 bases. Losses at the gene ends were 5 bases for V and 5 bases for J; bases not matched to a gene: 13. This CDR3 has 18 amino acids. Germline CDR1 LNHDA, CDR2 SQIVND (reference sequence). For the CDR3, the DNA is TGTGCCAGTAGTCCAGGGACTAGCGGGGGGCTCATCCTCCACGAGCAGTACTTC. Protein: CASSPGTSGGLILHEQYF. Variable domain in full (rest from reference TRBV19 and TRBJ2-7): DGGITQSPKYLFRKEGQNVTLSCEQNLNHDAMYWYRQDPGQGLRLIYYSQIVNDFQKGDIAEGYSVSREKKESFPLTVTSAQKNPTAFYLCASSPGTSGGLILHEQYFGPGTRLTVT.

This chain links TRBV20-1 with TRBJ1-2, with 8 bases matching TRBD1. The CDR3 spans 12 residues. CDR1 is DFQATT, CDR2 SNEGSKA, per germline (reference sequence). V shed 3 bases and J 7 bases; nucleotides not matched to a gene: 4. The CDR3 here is CSASQGAGGYTF. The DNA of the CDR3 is TGCAGTGCTAGTCAGGGGGCGGGTGGCTACACCTTC.

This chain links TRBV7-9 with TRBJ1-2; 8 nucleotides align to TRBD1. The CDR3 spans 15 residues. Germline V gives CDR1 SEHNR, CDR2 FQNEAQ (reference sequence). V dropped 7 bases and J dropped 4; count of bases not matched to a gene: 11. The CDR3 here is CASTKDRAASYGYTF. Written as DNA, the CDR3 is TGTGCCAGCACCAAGGACAGGGCTGCAAGCTATGGCTACACCTTC.

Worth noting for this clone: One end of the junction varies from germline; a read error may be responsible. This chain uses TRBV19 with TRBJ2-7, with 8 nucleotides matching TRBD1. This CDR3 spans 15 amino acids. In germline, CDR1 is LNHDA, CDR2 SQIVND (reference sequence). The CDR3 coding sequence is TGTGCCAGTAGTATGACCGGGACAGGCTCCCACGAGCAGTACTTC. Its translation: CASSMTGTGSHEQYF.

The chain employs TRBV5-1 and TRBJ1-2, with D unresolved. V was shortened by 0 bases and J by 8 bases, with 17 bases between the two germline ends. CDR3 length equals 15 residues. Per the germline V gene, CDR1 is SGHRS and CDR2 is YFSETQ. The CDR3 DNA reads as TGCGCCAGCAGCTTGGCCCTGGCACCCGGAGAAGGCTACACCTTC. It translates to CASSLALAPGEGYTF.

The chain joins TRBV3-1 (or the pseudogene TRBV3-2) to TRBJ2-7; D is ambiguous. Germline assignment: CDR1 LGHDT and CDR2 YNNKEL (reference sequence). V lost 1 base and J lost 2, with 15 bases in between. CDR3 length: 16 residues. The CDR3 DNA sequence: TGTGCCAGCAGCCAAGTTGACGATTATCTAGCCTACGAGCAGTACTTC. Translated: CASSQVDDYLAYEQYF.

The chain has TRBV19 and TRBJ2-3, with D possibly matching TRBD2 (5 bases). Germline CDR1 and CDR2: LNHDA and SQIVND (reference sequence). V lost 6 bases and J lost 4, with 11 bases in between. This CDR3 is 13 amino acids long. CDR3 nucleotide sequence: TGTGCCAGTAGCCCAGAGGGTTCAGATACGCAGTATTTT. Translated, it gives CASSPEGSDTQYF.

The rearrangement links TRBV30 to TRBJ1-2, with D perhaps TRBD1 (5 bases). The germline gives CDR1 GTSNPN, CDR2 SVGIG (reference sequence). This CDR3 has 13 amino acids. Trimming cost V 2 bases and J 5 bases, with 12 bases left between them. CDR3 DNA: TGTGCCTGGAGTCCCGGGACTCAGTATGGCTACACCTTC. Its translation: CAWSPGTQYGYTF.

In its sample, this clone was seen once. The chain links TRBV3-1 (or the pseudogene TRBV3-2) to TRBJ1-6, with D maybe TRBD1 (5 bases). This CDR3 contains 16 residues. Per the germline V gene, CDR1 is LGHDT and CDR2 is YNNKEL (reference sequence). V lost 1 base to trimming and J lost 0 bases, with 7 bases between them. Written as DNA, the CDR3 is TGTGCCAGCAGCCAAGGACAGAGCTCCTATAATTCACCCCTCCACTTT. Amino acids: CASSQGQSSYNSPLHF.

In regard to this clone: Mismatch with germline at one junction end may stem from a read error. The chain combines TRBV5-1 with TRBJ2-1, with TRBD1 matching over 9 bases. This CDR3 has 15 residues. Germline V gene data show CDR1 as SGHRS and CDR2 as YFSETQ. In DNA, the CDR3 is TGCGCCAGCAGTTTGGGGGACAGGGCCTACAATGAGCAGTTCTTC. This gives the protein CASSLGDRAYNEQFF.

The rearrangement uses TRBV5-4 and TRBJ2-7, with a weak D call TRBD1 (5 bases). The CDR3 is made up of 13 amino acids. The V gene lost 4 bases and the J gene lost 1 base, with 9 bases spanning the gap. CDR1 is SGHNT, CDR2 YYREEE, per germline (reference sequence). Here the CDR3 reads CASSPRGSYEQYF. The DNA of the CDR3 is TGTGCCAGCAGCCCTAGGGGATCCTACGAGCAGTACTTC.

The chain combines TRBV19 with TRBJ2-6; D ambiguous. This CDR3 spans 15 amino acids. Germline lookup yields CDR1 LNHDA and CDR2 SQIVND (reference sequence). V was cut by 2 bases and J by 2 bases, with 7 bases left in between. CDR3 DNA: TGTGCCAGTAGTATATCAGTGGCTGGGGCCAACGTCCTGACTTTC. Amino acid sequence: CASSISVAGANVLTF.

The CDR3 nucleotides read TGTGCCAGCAGAGTGGGACAGGGGCCCGTTTACGAGCAGTACTTC. Its translation: CASRVGQGPVYEQYF. J is TRBJ2-7 and V is TRBV7-9, with 10 nucleotides matching TRBD1. The CDR3 is made up of 15 amino acids. J gave up 4 bases and V 6 bases, and 9 bases lay outside the gene matches. Germline loops: CDR1 SEHNR, CDR2 FQNEAQ (reference sequence).

CDR3 sequence reads: CASRRRDRDYEQYF. DNA of the CDR3: TGTGCCAGCAGGCGCCGGGACAGGGACTACGAGCAGTACTTC. The chain combines TRBV13 with TRBJ2-7; 9 bases agree with TRBD1. Trimming removed 6 bases from V and 3 bases from J; junction bases left unmatched: 6. CDR3 length: 14 amino acids. CDR1 is PRHDT, CDR2 FYEKMQ, per germline (reference sequence).

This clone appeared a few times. This CDR3 reads CASSEGQGIGNTEAFF. As DNA, the CDR3 is TGTGCCAGCAGTGAGGGACAGGGCATAGGGAACACTGAAGCTTTCTTT. V usage is TRBV25-1 and J usage is TRBJ1-1, with TRBD1 matching 9 bases. The CDR3 contains 16 residues. Germline V gene lookup returns CDR1 MGHDK and CDR2 SYGVNS. The ends lost 3 bases at V and 1 base at J; junction bases unmatched: 6.

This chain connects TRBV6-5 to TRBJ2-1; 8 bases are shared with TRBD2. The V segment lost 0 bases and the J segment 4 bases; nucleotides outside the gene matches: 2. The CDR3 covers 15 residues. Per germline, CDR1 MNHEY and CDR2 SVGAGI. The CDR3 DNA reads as TGTGCCAGCAGTTACTCGACTAGCGAGTACAATGAGCAGTTCTTC. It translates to CASSYSTSEYNEQFF.

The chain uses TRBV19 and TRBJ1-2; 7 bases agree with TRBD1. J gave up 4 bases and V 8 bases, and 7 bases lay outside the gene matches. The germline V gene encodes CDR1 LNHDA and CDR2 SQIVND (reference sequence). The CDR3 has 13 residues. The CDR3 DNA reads TGTGCCAGTTCCCCGGACAGGAGCTATGGCTACACCTTC. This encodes CASSPDRSYGYTF.

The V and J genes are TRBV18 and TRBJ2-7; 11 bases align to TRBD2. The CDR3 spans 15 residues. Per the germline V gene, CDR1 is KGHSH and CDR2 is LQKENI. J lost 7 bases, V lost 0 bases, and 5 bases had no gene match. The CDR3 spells CASSPPGLAVPEQYF. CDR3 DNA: TGTGCCAGCTCACCACCGGGACTAGCGGTTCCGGAGCAGTACTTC. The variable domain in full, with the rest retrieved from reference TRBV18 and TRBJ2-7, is NAGVMQNPRHLVRRRGQEARLRCSPMKGHSHVYWYRQLPEEGLKFMVYLQKENIIDESGMPKERFSAEFPKEGPSILRIQQVVRGDSAAYFCASSPPGLAVPEQYFGPGTRLTVT.

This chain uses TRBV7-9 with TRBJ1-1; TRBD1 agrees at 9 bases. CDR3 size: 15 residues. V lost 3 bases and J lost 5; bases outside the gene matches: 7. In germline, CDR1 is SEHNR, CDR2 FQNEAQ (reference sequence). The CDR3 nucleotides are TGTGCCAGCAGCTTGTTCCGGGACAGGGTGACTGAAGCTTTCTTT. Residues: CASSLFRDRVTEAFF. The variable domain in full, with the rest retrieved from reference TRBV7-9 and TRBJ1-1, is DTGVSQNPRHKITKRGQNVTFRCDPISEHNRLYWYRQTLGQGPEFLTYFQNEAQLEKSRLLSDRFSAERPKGSFSTLEIQRTEQGDSAMYLCASSLFRDRVTEAFFGQGTRLTVV.

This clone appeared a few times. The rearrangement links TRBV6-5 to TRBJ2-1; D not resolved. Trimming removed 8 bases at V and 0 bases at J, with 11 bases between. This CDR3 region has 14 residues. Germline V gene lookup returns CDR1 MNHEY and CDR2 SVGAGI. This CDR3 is CASAPATSYNEQFF. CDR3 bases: TGTGCCAGCGCCCCCGCTACCTCCTACAATGAGCAGTTCTTC.

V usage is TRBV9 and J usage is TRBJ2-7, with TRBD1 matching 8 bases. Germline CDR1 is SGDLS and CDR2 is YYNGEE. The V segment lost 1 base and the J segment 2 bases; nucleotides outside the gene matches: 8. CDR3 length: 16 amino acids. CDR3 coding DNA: TGTGCCAGCAGCGTAAGCGCAGGGGGCATTACCTACGAGCAGTACTTC. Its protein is CASSVSAGGITYEQYF.